Listed below are T cell receptor beta chains from one sample, sequenced in a study of PD-1 blockade in classical Hodgkin lymphoma. The assay was immunoSEQ multiplex PCR, and TCRdb's table has in-frame clones only and misses some. The data contain approximately 110,000 clones, more than 70% of them seen just once; the ten biggest clones take up 19%. Specimen: peripheral blood mononuclear cells (PBMCs), collected before the fourth cycle of nivolumab. The source of these receptors is a human donor with classical Hodgkin lymphoma. The CDR3 runs from the conserved cysteine through the conserved F or W. Each record gives: CDR3 protein, CDR3 DNA, clone size, CDR3 length, V gene, D gene, J gene. A D gene is named only where the DNA matches it firmly. Expanded clones are given a class, and other clones once, few, many or no size at all.

CASSTHTDTQYF TGTGCCAGTAGTACCCACACAGATACGCAGTATTTT - 12 TRBV19 - TRBJ2-3
CASSFTSSYEQYF TGCGCCAGCAGCTTCACCTCTTCCTACGAGCAGTACTTC once 13 TRBV5-1 - TRBJ2-7
CATSGSMNTEAFF TGTGCCACCAGCGGTTCGATGAACACTGAAGCTTTCTTT - 13 TRBV15 - TRBJ1-1
CASNRDRHYQETQYF TGTGCCAGCAACCGGGACAGGCACTACCAAGAGACCCAGTACTTC - 15 TRBV28 TRBD1 TRBJ2-5
CASSLSVTQTYEQYF TGTGCCAGCAGTTTATCTGTGACTCAAACCTACGAGCAGTACTTC - 15 TRBV27 - TRBJ2-7
CASRRTNRETQYF TGTGCCAGCAGGCGGACAAATCGAGAGACCCAGTACTTC once 13 TRBV6-1 - TRBJ2-5
CASSGRTGTTEAFF TGCGCCAGCAGCGGCAGGACGGGGACCACTGAAGCTTTCTTT - 14 TRBV5-1 - TRBJ1-1
CASSLNGGANTEAFF TGCGCCAGCAGCTTGAACGGCGGGGCGAACACTGAAGCTTTCTTT - 15 TRBV5-1 - TRBJ1-1
CASSLGQGASEQYF TGCGCCAGCAGCTTGGGACAGGGGGCTAGCGAGCAGTACTTC - 14 TRBV5-1 TRBD1 TRBJ2-7
CASSLAGSYEQYF TGTGCCAGCTCACTCGCAGGATCCTACGAGCAGTACTTC few 13 TRBV18 - TRBJ2-7
CASSRAANSPLHF TGTGCCAGCTCACGGGCAGCTAATTCACCCCTCCACTTT once 13 TRBV18 - TRBJ1-6
CASSLGGGPYGYTF TGCGCCAGCAGCCTCGGGGGGGGCCCCTATGGCTACACCTTC - 14 TRBV4-1 - TRBJ1-2
CASSLEPGLAGEVYF TGTGCCAGCAGCTTAGAACCCGGATTGGCGGGAGAGGTGTACTTC - 15 TRBV7-2 TRBD2 TRBJ2-7
CASSEGTSGATGELFF TGCGCCAGCAGCGAGGGGACTAGCGGGGCAACCGGGGAGCTGTTTTTT - 16 TRBV4-1 TRBD2 TRBJ2-2
CASSKDSSNEQFF TGTGCCAGTAGTAAGGACTCTAGCAATGAGCAGTTCTTC - 13 TRBV19 - TRBJ2-1
CASSLEVGGYEQYF TGTGCCAGCAGCTTAGAGGTGGGAGGATACGAGCAGTACTTC - 14 TRBV7-7 - TRBJ2-7
CASSPRSGDTQYF TGTGCCAGCTCACCGCGATCCGGAGATACGCAGTATTTT - 13 TRBV18 - TRBJ2-3
CSAWGSLEQYF TGCAGTGCTTGGGGCAGCTTAGAGCAGTACTTC - 11 TRBV20-1 - TRBJ2-7
CASSLELWGQGVYEQYF TGTGCCAGCAGCTTAGAACTCTGGGGACAGGGGGTTTACGAGCAGTACTTC - 17 TRBV11-2 TRBD1 TRBJ2-7
CASSLRGRTEAFF TGTGCCAGCAGCCTCCGGGGGCGGACTGAAGCTTTCTTT - 13 TRBV5-6 - TRBJ1-1
CASSSGLPAYEQYF TGTGCCAGCAGTTCGGGGCTCCCCGCCTACGAGCAGTACTTC - 14 TRBV7-2 - TRBJ2-7
CAWSVLGSYNSPLHF TGTGCCTGGAGTGTACTGGGCTCCTATAATTCACCCCTCCACTTT - 15 TRBV30 - TRBJ1-6
CASSVSPGILGYTF TGTGCCAGCAGCGTTTCTCCAGGGATCTTGGGCTACACCTTC - 14 TRBV9 - TRBJ1-2
CASSEVGATEGKLFF TGCGCCAGCAGCGAAGTGGGCGCCACTGAGGGGAAACTGTTTTTT - 15 TRBV4-1 - TRBJ1-4
CASSLTGTSSYEQYF TGTGCCAGCAGCCTGACAGGGACGAGCTCCTACGAGCAGTACTTC - 15 TRBV28 TRBD1 TRBJ2-7
CASSPTQVGSGNQPQHF TGTGCCAGCTCACCGACACAGGTGGGCTCTGGCAATCAGCCCCAGCATTTT - 17 TRBV18 - TRBJ1-5
CASSLSGGRSNQPQHF TGTGCCAGCAGTTTGAGCGGGGGTCGGAGCAATCAGCCCCAGCATTTT - 16 TRBV27 - TRBJ1-5
CASSSRAYEQYF TGTGCCAGCAGTTCTCGGGCCTACGAGCAGTACTTC - 12 TRBV6-6 - TRBJ2-7
CASSLAVGGDYEQYF TGTGCCAGCAGCTTAGCGGTCGGGGGAGATTACGAGCAGTACTTC - 15 TRBV7-6 - TRBJ2-7
CASTDRGRSGNTIYF TGTGCCAGTACCGACAGGGGGCGATCGGGAAACACCATATATTTT - 15 TRBV19 TRBD1 TRBJ1-3
CASSYSVWGMNTEAFF TGTGCCAGCAGTTACTCTGTTTGGGGAATGAACACTGAAGCTTTCTTT once 16 TRBV6-5 - TRBJ1-1
CASSESDSGFSYEQYF TGTGCCAGCAGTGAATCGGACAGCGGGTTCTCCTACGAGCAGTACTTC - 16 TRBV25-1 - TRBJ2-7
CASGPPSGRATDTQYF TGTGCCAGCGGCCCCCCTAGCGGGAGGGCCACAGATACGCAGTATTTT - 16 TRBV28 TRBD2 TRBJ2-3
CASSFKPPRTSDEQYF TGTGCCAGCAGTTTCAAACCACCCAGGACTAGCGACGAGCAGTACTTC - 16 TRBV6-6 TRBD2 TRBJ2-7
CASSEGRAGQPQHF TGTGCCAGCAGTGAAGGCAGGGCCGGCCAGCCCCAGCATTTT - 14 TRBV6-1 - TRBJ1-5
CASSLVSGSSGEQYF TGTGCCAGCAGCTTGGTTAGCGGGAGCTCCGGCGAGCAGTACTTC - 15 TRBV5-4 TRBD2 TRBJ2-7
CASSLGPGTESRWEQYF TGTGCCAGCAGCTTGGGGCCCGGGACTGAGTCTAGGTGGGAGCAGTACTTC - 17 TRBV5-6 - TRBJ2-7
CASGTAPNYGYTF TGTGCCAGCGGGACAGCTCCTAACTATGGCTACACCTTC few 13 TRBV2 TRBD1 TRBJ1-2
CASSFGTDTQYF TGTGCCAGCAGCTTTGGCACAGATACGCAGTATTTT - 12 TRBV7-2 - TRBJ2-3
CASWATLPNTEAFF TGTGCCAGCTGGGCCACCCTTCCGAACACTGAAGCTTTCTTT - 14 TRBV6-5 - TRBJ1-1
CASRDHPGTGIYEQYF TGTGCCAGCAGAGACCATCCCGGGACAGGGATCTACGAGCAGTACTTC - 16 TRBV2 TRBD1 TRBJ2-7
CASSQQGTSTTIQYF TGTGCCAGCAGCCAGCAAGGGACTAGTACGACCATTCAGTACTTC few 15 TRBV5-4 TRBD2 TRBJ2-4
CASSSGLAGEQYF TGTGCCAGCAGCTCTGGACTAGCGGGGGAGCAGTACTTC - 13 TRBV5-4 TRBD2 TRBJ2-7
CASSPEKQGSGYTF TGTGCCAGCAGCCCCGAAAAACAGGGGTCTGGCTACACCTTC - 14 TRBV7-9 TRBD1 TRBJ1-2
CASSYRTGSEGGYTF TGTGCCAGCAGTTACCGGACAGGCAGCGAAGGAGGCTACACCTTC - 15 TRBV6-5 TRBD1 TRBJ1-2
CAWSLTANTEAFF TGTGCCTGGAGCCTGACAGCTAACACTGAAGCTTTCTTT - 13 TRBV30 - TRBJ1-1
CASSPTAGNYGYTF TGTGCCAGCAGCCCCACTGCTGGAAACTATGGCTACACCTTC - 14 TRBV7-2 - TRBJ1-2
CASSLPDISYEQYF TGTGCCAGCAGTCTCCCGGACATTTCCTACGAGCAGTACTTC - 14 TRBV28 - TRBJ2-7
CASNQQGATGELFF TGTGCCAGCAACCAACAGGGGGCTACCGGGGAGCTGTTTTTT - 14 TRBV7-2 TRBD1 TRBJ2-2
CASGPPRSSSYNEQFF TGTGCTAGTGGCCCCCCGAGGTCTAGCTCCTACAATGAGCAGTTCTTC - 16 TRBV12-5 - TRBJ2-1
CASRVGRELFF TGTGCCAGCAGGGTCGGAAGGGAGCTGTTTTTT - 11 TRBV6-5 - TRBJ2-2
CATTGDDYGYTF TGTGCCACCACAGGGGATGATTATGGCTACACCTTC few 12 TRBV28 TRBD1 TRBJ1-2
CASSSQGGYNEQFF TGTGCCAGCAGCTCACAGGGGGGGTACAATGAGCAGTTCTTC - 14 TRBV7-2 - TRBJ2-1
CASAMTSGIWSEQFF TGTGCCAGTGCAATGACTAGCGGGATTTGGAGTGAGCAGTTCTTC - 15 TRBV19 TRBD2 TRBJ2-1
CASSVDVRYEKLFF TGCGCCAGCAGTGTCGATGTCAGATATGAAAAACTGTTTTTT - 14 TRBV10-2 - TRBJ1-4
CASSSPGAISYNEQFF TGTGCCAGCAGTTCTCCGGGGGCGATATCCTACAATGAGCAGTTCTTC - 16 TRBV6-5 - TRBJ2-1
CASRRTGQYSNQPQHF TGTGCCAGTAGGCGCACGGGACAGTATAGCAATCAGCCCCAGCATTTT medium-sized 16 TRBV19 TRBD1 TRBJ1-5
CASSLQTSGRADEQFF TGCGCCAGCAGCTTACAAACTAGCGGGAGGGCGGATGAGCAGTTCTTC - 16 TRBV5-1 TRBD2 TRBJ2-1
CASSLASSWGSDTQYF TGTGCCAGCAGCTTAGCTTCTAGTTGGGGGTCCGATACGCAGTATTTT many 16 TRBV2 - TRBJ2-3
CASSPDGSYGYTF TGTGCCAGCTCCCCGGACGGAAGCTATGGCTACACCTTC - 13 TRBV18 - TRBJ1-2